Below, 11 T cell receptor beta chains from the same sample are listed, as sequenced in a study of T-cell reconstitution after alpha-beta-depleted transplantation in children. Unique molecular identifiers featured in how the TCRbeta library was prepared. TCRdb reanalysed the PCR reads using MiXCR and keeps one entry per CDR3 protein. Seen here are 700,000 or so distinct CDR3 sequences, about an eighth observed once, and the top ten hold 0.79%. The sequencing here drew on PBMCs, taken before TCRalphabeta/CD19-depleted stem cell transplant. The receptors shown here come from a girl aged 2-10 years with congenital amegakaryocytic thrombocytopenia, due to receive a stem cell transplant.

This clonotype occurred many times. V is TRBV7-9 and J is TRBJ1-2; D uncertain. The CDR3 sequence is 15 residues long. The V gene's germline CDR1 is SEHNR and CDR2 FQNEAQ (reference sequence). The V gene lost 3 bases and the J gene lost 3 bases, with 14 bases spanning the gap. The CDR3 coding sequence is TGTGCCAGCAGCTTCGACTCCTCCTGGGACTATGGCTACACCTTC. Translation gives CASSFDSSWDYGYTF.

This clonotype was picked up many times. This sequence joins TRBV5-1 and TRBJ1-2, with a tentative D call TRBD1 (6 bases). The V and J ends lost 2 bases and 4 bases respectively, with 18 bases between them. The CDR3 sequence is 16 residues long. Germline CDR1 and CDR2: SGHRS and YFSETQ. In DNA form, the CDR3 reads TGCGCCAGCAGCTTACTACAGGGACTCAAAAGCTATGGCTACACCTTC. Amino acids: CASSLLQGLKSYGYTF.

As to this clonotype: This could be a read error, since a much larger clone is one nucleotide away. The chain joins TRBV30 to TRBJ1-5; D is uncertain. Germline CDR1 GTSNPN, CDR2 SVGIG (reference sequence). The CDR3 has 13 residues. V was trimmed by 0 bases and J by 8 bases, leaving 11 bases between them. The chain's CDR3 is CAWSVRRNKPQHF. The CDR3 DNA follows: TGTGCCTGGAGTGTTAGGAGAAATAAGCCCCAGCATTTT.

This clonotype was observed a few times. The rearrangement uses TRBV20-1 and TRBJ2-3; D is undetermined. The CDR3 is 11 residues long. CDR1 and CDR2 from the germline V gene are DFQATT and SNEGSKA (reference sequence). V gave up 0 bases and J gave up 9 bases, with 7 bases separating them. CDR3 in amino acids: CSARDRHTQYF. The CDR3 DNA follows: TGCAGTGCTAGAGATCGACACACGCAGTATTTT.

The chain uses TRBV12-5 and TRBJ2-2, with a weak D call TRBD1 (5 bases). This CDR3 is 19 amino acids long. The germline gives CDR1 LGHNT, CDR2 FRNRAP. V was shortened by 0 bases and J by 0 bases, with 17 bases between the two germline ends. The CDR3 nucleotides are TGTGCTAGTGGTTTGGTAATCCCTTCCGGCAGGGCGAACACCGGGGAGCTGTTTTTT. Protein sequence: CASGLVIPSGRANTGELFF.

This clonotype showed up many times. V usage is TRBV5-1 and J usage is TRBJ2-2; 12 bases line up with TRBD2. Trimming at V came to 2 bases and at J to 3 bases, leaving 2 bases not matched to a gene. CDR3 length equals 16 residues. Germline V gives CDR1 SGHRS, CDR2 YFSETQ. CDR3 protein: CASSFGLAGHTGELFF. The CDR3 DNA reads TGCGCCAGCAGCTTCGGACTAGCGGGACACACCGGGGAGCTGTTTTTT.

This clonotype was observed a handful of times. This chain joins TRBV3-1 and TRBJ1-1; no clear D gene. The CDR3 is 15 amino acids. The V and J ends lost 5 bases and 2 bases respectively, with 15 bases between them. The germline V gene has CDR1 LGHDT and CDR2 YNNKEL (reference sequence). The CDR3 loop reads CASSARWTVNTEAFF. In DNA, the CDR3 is TGTGCCAGCAGCGCCCGATGGACGGTCAACACTGAAGCTTTCTTT.

On this clonotype itself: This may come from a read error, since a much larger clone is one base off. This sequence joins TRBV20-1 and TRBJ2-7; 8 bases line up with TRBD1. Germline V gives CDR1 DFQATT, CDR2 SNEGSKA (reference sequence). The CDR3 runs 11 residues. The CDR3 DNA reads TGCATTGCCTGGACAGGGTACGAGCAGTACTTC. Protein product: CIAWTGYEQYF.

This chain uses TRBV7-6 with TRBJ2-7; 9 nucleotides align to TRBD1. CDR1 and CDR2 from the germline V gene are SGHVS and FNYEAQ. This CDR3 contains 14 residues. Trimming took 1 base from V and 6 from J; bases not matched to a gene: 4. The CDR3 loop is CASSLVQGAFEQYF. DNA of the CDR3: TGTGCCAGCAGCTTAGTACAGGGGGCGTTCGAGCAGTACTTC.

This clonotype was seen ten or more times. The chain is built from TRBV5-1 and TRBJ2-1; 10 bases line up with TRBD2. This CDR3 is built from 14 residues. Germline CDR1 and CDR2: SGHRS and YFSETQ. The V and J ends lost 2 bases and 9 bases, in that order; junction bases with no gene match: 5. The DNA of the CDR3 is TGCGCCAGCAGCTTAATTAGCGGGAGGCCTGAGCAGTTCTTC. Protein product: CASSLISGRPEQFF.

The chain combines TRBV11-2 with TRBJ2-3, with no clear D. V was clipped by 4 bases and J by 7 bases, with 9 bases between them. Germline V gene lookup returns CDR1 SGHAT and CDR2 FQNNGV. The CDR3 sequence is 12 residues long. The CDR3 DNA follows: TGTGCCAGCAGCTCATACGGGTATACGCAGTATTTT. Translation: CASSSYGYTQYF.